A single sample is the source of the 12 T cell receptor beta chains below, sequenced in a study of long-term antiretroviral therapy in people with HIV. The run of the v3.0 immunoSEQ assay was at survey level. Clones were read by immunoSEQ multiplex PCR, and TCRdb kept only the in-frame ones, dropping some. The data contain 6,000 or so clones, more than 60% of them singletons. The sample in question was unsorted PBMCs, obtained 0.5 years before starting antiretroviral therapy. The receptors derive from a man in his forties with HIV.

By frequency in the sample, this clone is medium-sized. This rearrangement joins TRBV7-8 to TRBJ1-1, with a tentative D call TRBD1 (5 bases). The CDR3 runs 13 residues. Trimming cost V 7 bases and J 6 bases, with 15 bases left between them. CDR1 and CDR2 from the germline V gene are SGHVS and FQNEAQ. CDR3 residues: CASTPGEGAEAFF. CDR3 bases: TGTGCCAGCACCCCGGGGGAGGGCGCTGAAGCTTTCTTT.

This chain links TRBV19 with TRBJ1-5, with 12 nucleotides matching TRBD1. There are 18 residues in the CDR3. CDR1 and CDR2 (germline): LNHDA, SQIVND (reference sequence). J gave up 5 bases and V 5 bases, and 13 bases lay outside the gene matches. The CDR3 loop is CASSQLPGQGAGDQPQHF. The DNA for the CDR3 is TGTGCCAGTAGTCAACTCCCGGGACAGGGGGCGGGAGATCAGCCCCAGCATTTT.

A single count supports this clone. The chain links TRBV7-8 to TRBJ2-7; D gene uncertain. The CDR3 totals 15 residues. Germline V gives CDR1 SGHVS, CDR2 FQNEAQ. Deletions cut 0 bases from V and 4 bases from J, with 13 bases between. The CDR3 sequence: CASSLAPRSPYEQYF. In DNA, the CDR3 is TGTGCCAGCAGCTTAGCGCCCCGATCCCCATACGAGCAGTACTTC.

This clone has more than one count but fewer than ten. CDR3 bases: TGCGCCAGCAGCTGGGCTGGGGATGGCTACACCTTC. It specifies CASSWAGDGYTF. The rearrangement joins TRBV5-1 to TRBJ1-2, with D unclear. The ends were cut back, 3 bases at V and 6 bases at J, with 9 bases in the middle. The V gene's germline CDR1 is SGHRS and CDR2 YFSETQ. There are 12 residues in the CDR3. Looking up the rest from reference TRBV5-1 and TRBJ1-2 gives the full variable domain: KAGVTQTPRYLIKTRGQQVTLSCSPISGHRSVSWYQQTPGQGLQFLFEYFSETQRNKGNFPGRFSGRQFSNSRSEMNVSTLELGDSALYLCASSWAGDGYTFGSGTRLTVV.

The CDR3 here is CASSNPTGSYEQYF. Written as DNA, the CDR3 is TGTGCCAGCAGTAATCCCACAGGTTCCTACGAGCAGTACTTC. The chain employs TRBV7-9 and TRBJ2-7; D may be TRBD1 (5 bases). The CDR3 covers 14 residues. Germline V gene sequence: CDR1 SEHNR, CDR2 FQNEAQ (reference sequence). V was cut by 6 bases and J by 1 base, with 13 bases left in between.

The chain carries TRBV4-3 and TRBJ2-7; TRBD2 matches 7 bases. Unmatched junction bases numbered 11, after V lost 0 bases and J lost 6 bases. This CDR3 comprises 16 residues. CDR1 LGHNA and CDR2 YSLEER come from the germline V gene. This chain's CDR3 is CASSQDLGGGSSEQYF. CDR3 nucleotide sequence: TGCGCCAGCAGCCAAGATCTTGGCGGGGGATCGTCCGAGCAGTACTTC.

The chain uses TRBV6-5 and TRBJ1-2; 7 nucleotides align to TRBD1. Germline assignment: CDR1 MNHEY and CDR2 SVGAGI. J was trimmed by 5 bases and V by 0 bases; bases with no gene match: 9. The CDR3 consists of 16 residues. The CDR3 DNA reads TGTGCCAGCAGTTACTCTGGGACAGCGCCCCGGTATGGCTACACCTTC. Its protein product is CASSYSGTAPRYGYTF.

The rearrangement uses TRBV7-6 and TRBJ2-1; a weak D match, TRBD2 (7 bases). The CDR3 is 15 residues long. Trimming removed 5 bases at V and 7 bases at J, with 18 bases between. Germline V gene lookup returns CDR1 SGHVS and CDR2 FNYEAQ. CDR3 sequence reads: CASSRGGGAANEQFF. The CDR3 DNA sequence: TGTGCCAGCAGCCGAGGAGGGGGGGCGGCAAATGAGCAGTTCTTC. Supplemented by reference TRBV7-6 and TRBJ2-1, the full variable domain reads GAGVSQSPRYKVTKRGQDVALRCDPISGHVSLYWYRQALGQGPEFLTYFNYEAQQDKSGLPNDRFSAERPEGSISTLTIQRTEQRDSAMYRCASSRGGGAANEQFFGPGTRLTVL.

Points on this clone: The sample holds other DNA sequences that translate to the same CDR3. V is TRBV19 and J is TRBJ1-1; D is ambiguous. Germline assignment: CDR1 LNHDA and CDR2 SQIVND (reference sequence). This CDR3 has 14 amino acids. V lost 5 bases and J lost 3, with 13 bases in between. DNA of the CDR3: TGTGCCAGTAGTCCTCAGGACGCCGACACTGAAGCTTTCTTT. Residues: CASSPQDADTEAFF.

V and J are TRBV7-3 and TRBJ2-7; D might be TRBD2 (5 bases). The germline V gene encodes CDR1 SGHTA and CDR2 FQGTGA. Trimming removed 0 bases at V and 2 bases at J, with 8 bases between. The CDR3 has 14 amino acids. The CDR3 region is CASSLTSGTYEQYF. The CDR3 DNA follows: TGTGCCAGCAGCTTAACCTCCGGGACCTACGAGCAGTACTTC.

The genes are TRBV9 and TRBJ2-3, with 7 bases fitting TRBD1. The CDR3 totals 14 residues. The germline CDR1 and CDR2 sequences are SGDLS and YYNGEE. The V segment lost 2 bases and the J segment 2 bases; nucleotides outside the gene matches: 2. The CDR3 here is CASSVTGTTDTQYF. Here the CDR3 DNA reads TGTGCCAGCAGCGTGACAGGGACCACAGATACGCAGTATTTT.

In DNA form, the CDR3 reads TGTGCCAGCAGCCTCCTGGGTGACACTGTTGGGGCCAACGTCCTGACTTTC. This translates into CASSLLGDTVGANVLTF. The rearrangement links TRBV5-6 to TRBJ2-6; unclear D gene. The CDR3 covers 17 residues. Germline V gives CDR1 SGHDT, CDR2 YYEEEE. V was trimmed by 4 bases and J by 3 bases, leaving 17 bases between them.